The clone carrying this TCR beta chain has just a few counts. Its target is unknown. This entry comes from a study of T-cell reconstitution after alpha-beta-depleted transplantation in children. General study points: One year post-transplant, T-cell counts and diversity were largely derived from T cells produced anew.

This CDR3 comprises 14 residues. V was trimmed by 1 base and J by 4 bases, leaving 8 bases between them. Germline CDR1 and CDR2: KGHSH and LQKENI. TCRbeta library construction was performed incorporating unique molecular identifiers. TCRdb fed the PCR reads into MiXCR, producing one record per CDR3 protein. The sample holds hundreds of thousands of distinct CDR3 sequences, 16% seen once. Sequencing used PBMCs, mostly from graft donor cells, obtained 360 days after TCRalphabeta/CD19-depleted stem cell transplant. The rearrangement links TRBV18 to TRBJ2-1; D gene unclear. This TCR derives from a boy under three years old who had a stem cell transplant for Wiskott-Aldrich syndrome, so the T cells may come from the graft donor. The CDR3, as DNA: TGTGCCAGCTCACCACGGGCCATTTACAATGAGCAGTTCTTC. This sequence encodes CASSPRAIYNEQFF.